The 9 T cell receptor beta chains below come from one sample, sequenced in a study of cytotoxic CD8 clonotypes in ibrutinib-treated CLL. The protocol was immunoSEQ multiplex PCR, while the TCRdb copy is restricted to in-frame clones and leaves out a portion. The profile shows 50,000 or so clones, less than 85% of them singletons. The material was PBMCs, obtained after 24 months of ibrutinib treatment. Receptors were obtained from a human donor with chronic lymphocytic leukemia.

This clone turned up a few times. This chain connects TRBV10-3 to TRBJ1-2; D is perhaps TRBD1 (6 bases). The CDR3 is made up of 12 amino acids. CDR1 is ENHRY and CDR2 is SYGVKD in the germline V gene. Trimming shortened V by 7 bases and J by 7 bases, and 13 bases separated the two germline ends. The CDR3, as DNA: TGTGCCATCACGCCCGGGGGCAGTGGCTACACCTTC. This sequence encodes CAITPGGSGYTF.

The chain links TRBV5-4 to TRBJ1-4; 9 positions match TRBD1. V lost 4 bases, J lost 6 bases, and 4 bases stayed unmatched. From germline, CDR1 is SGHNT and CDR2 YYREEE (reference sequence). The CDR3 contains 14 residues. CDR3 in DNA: TGTGCCAGCAGCAAACAGGGGGCGGATGAAAAACTGTTTTTT. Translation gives CASSKQGADEKLFF. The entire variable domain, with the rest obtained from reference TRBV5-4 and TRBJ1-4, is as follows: ETGVTQSPTHLIKTRGQQVTLRCSSQSGHNTVSWYQQALGQGPQFIFQYYREEENGRGNFPPRFSGLQFPNYSSELNVNALELDDSALYLCASSKQGADEKLFFGSGTQLSVL.

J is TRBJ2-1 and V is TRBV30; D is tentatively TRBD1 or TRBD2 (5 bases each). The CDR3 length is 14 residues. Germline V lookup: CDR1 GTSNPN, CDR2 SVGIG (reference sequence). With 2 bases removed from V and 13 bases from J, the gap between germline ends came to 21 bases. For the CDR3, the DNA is TGTGCCTGGAGTTTCGGGTCGAGGGGCGAGTACCAGTTCTTC. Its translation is CAWSFGSRGEYQFF.

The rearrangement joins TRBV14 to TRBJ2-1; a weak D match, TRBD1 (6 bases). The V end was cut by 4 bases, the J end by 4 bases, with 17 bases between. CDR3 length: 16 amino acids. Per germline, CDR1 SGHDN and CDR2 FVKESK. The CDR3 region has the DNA TGTGCCAGCAGCCTTTGGGGGCAGCTCAGTTACAATGAGCAGTTCTTC. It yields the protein CASSLWGQLSYNEQFF.

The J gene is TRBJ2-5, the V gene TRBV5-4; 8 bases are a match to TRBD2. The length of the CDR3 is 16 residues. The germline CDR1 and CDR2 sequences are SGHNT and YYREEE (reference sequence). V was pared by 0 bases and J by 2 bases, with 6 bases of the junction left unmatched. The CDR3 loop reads CASSLGIPGGQETQYF. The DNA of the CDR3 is TGTGCCAGCAGCTTGGGAATACCGGGGGGGCAAGAGACCCAGTACTTC.

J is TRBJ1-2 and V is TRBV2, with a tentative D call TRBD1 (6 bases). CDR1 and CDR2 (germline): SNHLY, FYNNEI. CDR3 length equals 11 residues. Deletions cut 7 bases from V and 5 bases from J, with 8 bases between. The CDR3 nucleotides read TGTGCCAGCACAGGGGATTATGGCTACACCTTC. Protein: CASTGDYGYTF.

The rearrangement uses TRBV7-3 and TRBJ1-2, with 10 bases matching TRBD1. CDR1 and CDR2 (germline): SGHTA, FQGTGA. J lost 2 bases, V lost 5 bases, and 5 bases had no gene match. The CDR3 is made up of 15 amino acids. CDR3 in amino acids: CASSPTGGGNYGYTF. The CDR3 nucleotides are TGTGCCAGCAGCCCGACAGGGGGCGGAAACTATGGCTACACCTTC.

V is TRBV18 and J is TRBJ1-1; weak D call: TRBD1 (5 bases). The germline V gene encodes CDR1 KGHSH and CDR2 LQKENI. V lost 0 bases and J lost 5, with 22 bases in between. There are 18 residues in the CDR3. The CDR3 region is CASSPPMTEVPNRTEAFF. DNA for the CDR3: TGTGCCAGCTCACCACCCATGACAGAAGTCCCCAATCGGACTGAAGCTTTCTTT.

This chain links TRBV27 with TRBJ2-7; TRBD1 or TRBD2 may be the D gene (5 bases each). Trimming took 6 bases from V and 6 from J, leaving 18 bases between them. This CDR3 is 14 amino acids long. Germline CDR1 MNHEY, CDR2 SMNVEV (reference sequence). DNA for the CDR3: TGTGCCAGCAGAAGCCGCACCCTGAGGGGCGAGCAGTACTTC. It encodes CASRSRTLRGEQYF.